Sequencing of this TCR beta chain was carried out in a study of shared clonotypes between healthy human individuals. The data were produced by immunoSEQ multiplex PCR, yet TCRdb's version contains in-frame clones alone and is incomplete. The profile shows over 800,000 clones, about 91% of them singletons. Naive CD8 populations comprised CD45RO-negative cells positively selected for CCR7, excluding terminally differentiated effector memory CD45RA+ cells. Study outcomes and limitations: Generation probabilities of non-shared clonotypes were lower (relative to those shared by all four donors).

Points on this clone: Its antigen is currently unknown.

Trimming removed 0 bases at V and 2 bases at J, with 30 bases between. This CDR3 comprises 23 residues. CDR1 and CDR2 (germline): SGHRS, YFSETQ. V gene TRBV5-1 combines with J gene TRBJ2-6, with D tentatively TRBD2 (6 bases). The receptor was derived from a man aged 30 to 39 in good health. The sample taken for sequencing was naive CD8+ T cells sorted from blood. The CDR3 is CASSLAVGVGGGEVSAGANVLTF. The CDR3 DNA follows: TGCGCCAGCAGCTTGGCAGTGGGGGTCGGGGGAGGAGAAGTGTCCGCTGGGGCCAACGTCCTGACTTTC.